One and the same sample provided the 19 T cell receptor beta chains below, sequenced in a study of blood T cell repertoires in COVID-19. The method was immunoSEQ multiplex PCR; TCRdb's version includes in-frame clones alone and lacks a portion of them. Of roughly 100,000 clones listed, roughly 87% are singletons. Sequencing was done on a sample of peripheral blood. The receptors were gathered from a woman between 50 and 59 years old with COVID-19, enrolled during active disease.

The chain has TRBV5-4 and TRBJ2-5; 9 bases agree with TRBD2. The CDR3 runs 15 residues. After removal of 2 bases from V and 3 bases from J, the junction contained 5 bases not matched to a gene. Germline CDR1 reads SGHNT; CDR2 reads YYREEE (reference sequence). CDR3 loop: CASSLILAGEETQYF. The CDR3 bases are TGTGCCAGCAGCTTAATTTTAGCGGGGGAAGAGACCCAGTACTTC.

On this clone itself: Germline and junction disagree at one end, which may indicate a read error. The chain employs TRBV14 and TRBJ2-2, with a weak D call TRBD2 (5 bases). Germline CDR1 reads SGHDN; CDR2 reads FVKESK. This CDR3 has 14 residues. CDR3 nucleotide sequence: TGTGCCAGCAGCCAAGTGTGGCACACCGGGGAGCCGTTTTTT. Translating gives CASSQVWHTGEPFF.

This chain joins TRBV9 and TRBJ1-2, with TRBD1 matching 8 bases. CDR1 is SGDLS, CDR2 YYNGEE, per germline. The CDR3 extends over 17 amino acids. J gave up 4 bases and V 2 bases, and 13 bases lay outside the gene matches. The CDR3 DNA is TGTGCCAGCAGCGTGGGAGGGGCTTCGGACAGGGCCTATGGCTACACCTTC. As protein: CASSVGGASDRAYGYTF.

This clone has a handful of counts. This chain links TRBV7-9 with TRBJ2-2; 9 positions match TRBD2. Losses at the gene ends were 7 bases for V and 4 bases for J; bases not matched to a gene: 7. This CDR3 region has 15 residues. Germline CDR1 and CDR2: SEHNR and FQNEAQ (reference sequence). The CDR3 spells CASTERGAFTGELFF. The CDR3 DNA reads TGTGCCAGCACCGAGCGGGGGGCCTTCACCGGGGAGCTGTTTTTT. Combining the CDR3 with reference TRBV7-9 and TRBJ2-2 gives the whole variable domain DTGVSQNPRHKITKRGQNVTFRCDPISEHNRLYWYRQTLGQGPEFLTYFQNEAQLEKSRLLSDRFSAERPKGSFSTLEIQRTEQGDSAMYLCASTERGAFTGELFFGEGSRLTVL.

The V call is TRBV19, the J call TRBJ1-4; D might be TRBD1 (5 bases). The CDR3 is 13 amino acids. V dropped 0 bases and J dropped 7 bases, with 6 bases sitting between them. In germline, CDR1 is LNHDA, CDR2 SQIVND (reference sequence). The CDR3 sequence is CASSIDRGEKLFF. CDR3 DNA: TGTGCCAGTAGTATAGATAGGGGTGAAAAACTGTTTTTT.

The chain employs TRBV7-9 and TRBJ1-1, with 7 bases aligning to TRBD1. The CDR3 has 13 residues. Germline lookup yields CDR1 SEHNR and CDR2 FQNEAQ (reference sequence). V was clipped by 6 bases and J by 11 bases; unmatched bases: 12. For the CDR3, the DNA is TGTGCCAGCAGTGACGCAGGGGGTCGGGTCGCTTTCTTT. Residues: CASSDAGGRVAFF.

This clone was recorded only once. The chain uses TRBV30 and TRBJ2-1; 9 bases are shared with TRBD2. The ends lost 6 bases at V and 8 bases at J; junction bases unmatched: 5. The CDR3 runs to 12 residues. CDR1 and CDR2 from the germline V gene are GTSNPN and SVGIG (reference sequence). The DNA of the CDR3 is TGTGCCTGCGGGCGGGGGGGCCATGAGCAGTTCTTC. It is translated as CACGRGGHEQFF.

The rearrangement joins TRBV10-3 to TRBJ1-2; D not resolved. The germline V gene encodes CDR1 ENHRY and CDR2 SYGVKD. V was pared by 7 bases and J by 6 bases, with 9 bases between. This CDR3 has 11 residues. This CDR3 reads CAINRVDGYTF. For the CDR3, the DNA is TGTGCCATCAATAGAGTGGATGGCTACACCTTC.

The genes are TRBV7-9 and TRBJ2-1; 13 nucleotides match TRBD2. V dropped 5 bases and J dropped 7; count of bases not matched to a gene: 14. This CDR3 has 18 residues. Germline lookup yields CDR1 SEHNR and CDR2 FQNEAQ (reference sequence). CDR3 region: CASSPRLAGGHLRNEQFF. In DNA form, the CDR3 reads TGTGCCAGCAGCCCAAGACTAGCGGGGGGCCACTTACGGAATGAGCAGTTCTTC.

V and J are TRBV12-3 or TRBV12-4 and TRBJ1-2; unclear D gene. The CDR3 is 11 amino acids. V was cut by 4 bases and J by 4 bases, with 4 bases left in between. CDR3 DNA sequence: TGTGCCAGCAGTTCTCCCTATGGCTACACCTTC. This encodes CASSSPYGYTF.

The chain employs TRBV18 and TRBJ1-5, with D unclear. Germline lookup yields CDR1 KGHSH and CDR2 LQKENI. CDR3 length: 15 residues. V lost 2 bases and J 2 bases, leaving 10 bases between the germline ends. CDR3 in DNA: TGTGCCAGCTCACCAGGAGTAGGCGGCAATCAGCCCCAGCATTTT. This gives the protein CASSPGVGGNQPQHF.

The DNA for the CDR3 is TGCGCCAGCAGCCCGCTACAGGGCGATGAGCAGTTCTTC. This encodes CASSPLQGDEQFF. V usage is TRBV5-1 and J usage is TRBJ2-1; TRBD1 is a possible D gene (6 bases). Germline V gives CDR1 SGHRS, CDR2 YFSETQ. V gave up 4 bases and J gave up 8 bases, with 13 bases separating them. CDR3 size: 13 residues.

This chain uses TRBV4-1 with TRBJ1-5; tentative D call: TRBD1 (5 bases). The CDR3 consists of 15 residues. Germline V gives CDR1 MGHRA, CDR2 YSYEKL. Trimming cost V 0 bases and J 7 bases, with 13 bases left between them. This CDR3 reads CASSQDRQGDQPQHF. The CDR3 nucleotides are TGCGCCAGCAGCCAAGATCGGCAGGGCGACCAGCCCCAGCATTTT.

There are a few counts of this clone. The chain uses TRBV7-9 and TRBJ1-1; 7 nucleotides agree with TRBD1. Germline loops: CDR1 SEHNR, CDR2 FQNEAQ (reference sequence). J was trimmed by 6 bases and V by 1 base; bases with no gene match: 8. The CDR3 has 15 residues. CDR3: CASSLVAGGYAEAFF. The CDR3 bases are TGTGCCAGCAGCTTAGTCGCAGGGGGATACGCTGAAGCTTTCTTT.

The V call is TRBV3-1 (or the pseudogene TRBV3-2), the J call TRBJ2-7; D may be TRBD2 (5 bases). The V end lost 1 base, the J end lost 2 bases, and 15 bases lay between the germline ends. The germline CDR1 and CDR2 sequences are LGHDT and YNNKEL (reference sequence). CDR3 length equals 16 residues. CDR3 sequence (DNA): TGTGCCAGCAGCCAAGTCGGCGTCGGGGTCACCTACGAGCAGTACTTC. It is translated as CASSQVGVGVTYEQYF.

This sequence joins TRBV18 and TRBJ1-6; the D gene is possibly TRBD1 (5 bases). This CDR3 comprises 14 residues. Germline loops: CDR1 KGHSH, CDR2 LQKENI. Trimming took off 5 bases at V and 7 bases at J, with 12 bases between the two ends. This CDR3 reads CASSREGVNSPLHF. In nucleotides, the CDR3 is TGTGCCAGCTCAAGAGAAGGGGTAAATTCACCCCTCCACTTT.

The V call is TRBV7-6, the J call TRBJ2-5; possibly TRBD2 for D (6 bases). The germline V gene encodes CDR1 SGHVS and CDR2 FNYEAQ. The CDR3 is 16 amino acids. Trimming took 4 bases from V and 1 from J, leaving 16 bases between them. The CDR3 DNA is TGTGCCAGCAGCTCCCCCTTACGGGAGACCCAAGAGACCCAGTACTTC. Residues: CASSSPLRETQETQYF.

The rearrangement uses TRBV28 and TRBJ1-3; D is unresolved. CDR1 and CDR2 (germline): MDHEN, SYDVKM. The CDR3 sequence is 14 residues long. Trimming removed 4 bases at V and 5 bases at J, with 12 bases between. CDR3 loop: CASSSPGIRNTIYF. CDR3 nucleotide sequence: TGTGCCAGCAGTTCCCCGGGGATCCGAAACACCATATATTTT.

This clone showed up just once. The chain employs TRBV25-1 and TRBJ2-7; tentatively, D is TRBD2 (7 bases). Germline assignment: CDR1 MGHDK and CDR2 SYGVNS. The CDR3 loop spans 15 amino acids. Trimming took off 3 bases at V and 0 bases at J, with 12 bases between the two ends. CDR3 coding DNA: TGTGCCAGCAGTGAGGAGGGGGGGAGCTCCTACGAGCAGTACTTC. Protein sequence: CASSEEGGSSYEQYF.